This T cell receptor (beta chain) stems from a study of CD8+ T cells in alopecia areata. Background on the study: Treatment comprised oral tofacitinib, 5 to 10 mg twice daily, in treated patients. Notes on the study in general: Under tofacitinib, numerous expanded lesional clonotypes remained detectable in scalp and blood.

This clone turned up a few times. Its target is unknown. TCR sequencing used cDNA made by reverse transcription of extracted RNA. The protocol was immunoSEQ multiplex PCR, while the TCRdb copy is restricted to in-frame clones and leaves out a portion. The table shows 110,000 or so clones, with roughly 50% occurring only once. The treatment: oral pan-JAK inhibitor, 5-10 mg twice daily. From PBMCs, CD4+ and CD8+ T cells were sorted. The CDR3 consists of 13 residues. The germline V and J ends were trimmed by 4 bases and 1 base, with 7 bases remaining between them. CDR1 and CDR2 from the germline V gene are MGHDK and SYGVNS.

The TCR originated in a human donor with alopecia areata. The sequenced sample was CD4+ T cells sorted from blood, obtained at week 24, from a patient treated with tofacitinib. The rearrangement uses TRBV25-1 and TRBJ2-5, with a possible D match to TRBD1 (6 bases). DNA of the CDR3: TGTGCCAGCAGTGGACAGGTCCAAGAGACCCAGTACTTC. Its protein is CASSGQVQETQYF. Combining the CDR3 with reference TRBV25-1 and TRBJ2-5 gives the whole variable domain EADIYQTPRYLVIGTGKKITLECSQTMGHDKMYWYQQDPGMELHLIHYSYGVNSTEKGDLSSESTVSRIRTEHFPLTLESARPSHTSQYLCASSGQVQETQYFGPGTRLLVL.